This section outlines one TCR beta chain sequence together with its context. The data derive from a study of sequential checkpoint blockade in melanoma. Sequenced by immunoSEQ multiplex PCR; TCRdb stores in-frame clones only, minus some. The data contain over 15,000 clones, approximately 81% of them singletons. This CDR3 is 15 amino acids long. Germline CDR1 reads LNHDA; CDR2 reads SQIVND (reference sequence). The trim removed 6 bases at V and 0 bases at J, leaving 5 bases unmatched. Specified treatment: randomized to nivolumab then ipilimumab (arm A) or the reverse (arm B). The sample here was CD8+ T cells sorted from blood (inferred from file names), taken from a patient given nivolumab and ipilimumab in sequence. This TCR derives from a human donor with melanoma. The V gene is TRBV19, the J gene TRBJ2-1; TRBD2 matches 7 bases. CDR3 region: CASSRAGSSYNEQFF. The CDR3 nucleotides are TGTGCCAGTAGCCGAGCGGGGAGCTCCTACAATGAGCAGTTCTTC. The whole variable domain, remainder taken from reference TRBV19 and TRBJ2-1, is DGGITQSPKYLFRKEGQNVTLSCEQNLNHDAMYWYRQDPGQGLRLIYYSQIVNDFQKGDIAEGYSVSREKKESFPLTVTSAQKNPTAFYLCASSRAGSSYNEQFFGPGTRLTVL.